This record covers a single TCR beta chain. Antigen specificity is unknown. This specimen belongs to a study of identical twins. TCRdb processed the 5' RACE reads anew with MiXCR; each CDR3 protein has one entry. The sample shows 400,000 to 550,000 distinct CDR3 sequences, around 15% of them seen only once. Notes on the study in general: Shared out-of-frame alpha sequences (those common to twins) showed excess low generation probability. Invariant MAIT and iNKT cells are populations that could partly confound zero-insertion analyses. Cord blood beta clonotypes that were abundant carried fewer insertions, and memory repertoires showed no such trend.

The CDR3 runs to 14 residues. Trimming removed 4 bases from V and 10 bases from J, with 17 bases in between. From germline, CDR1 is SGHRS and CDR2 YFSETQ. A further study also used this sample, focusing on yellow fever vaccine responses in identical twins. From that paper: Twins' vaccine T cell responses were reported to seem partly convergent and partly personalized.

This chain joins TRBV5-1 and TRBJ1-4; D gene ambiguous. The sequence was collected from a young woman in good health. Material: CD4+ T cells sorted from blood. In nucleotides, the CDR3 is TGCGCCAGCAGCGCGGACGGAGGTCCCGGAAAACTGTTTTTT. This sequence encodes CASSADGGPGKLFF.